The sequence of this TCR beta chain was determined in a study of T-cell memory formation after mild COVID-19 listed by TCRdb under 2021. Describing the broader study: Most TCR sequence clusters were specific to one of the two donors. In a couple of donors, T-cell clones that expanded and contracted after mild COVID-19 were followed by sequencing TCRalpha and TCRbeta repertoires longitudinally. The cohort was made up of two young adult volunteers, one female and one male, who were previously healthy. Study-level results and caveats: Contracting CD4+ clones were located mainly in the CM and EM memory subsets, whereas CD8+ clones were found to be enriched in EMRA. The study included only a couple of mild cases, and larger cohorts that include severe cases with pre-infection samples were judged to be necessary. SARS-CoV-2 specificity of the second-wave clones peaking on day 37 was not confirmed. The detection of some responding clones in pre-infection memory suggests that pre-existing cross-reactive memory T cells joined the SARS-CoV-2 response. Clones that contracted from day 15 to 85 showed balanced CD4/CD8 phenotypes, whereas a second wave of clones that expanded from day 15 to 37 leaned towards CD4+.

As concerns this clonotype: What antigen it recognizes has not been identified. This clone may be a read error of a much larger clone one base away. This likely comes from a read error, as the CDR3 has no conserved phenylalanine or tryptophan at its end.

Ficoll-Paque density gradient centrifugation was the method used to isolate PBMCs. The sequencing machine was an Illumina NovaSeq 6000. TCRalpha and TCRbeta cDNA libraries were built by 5'RACE with constant-segment primers, adding sample barcodes and unique molecular identifiers. RNA was extracted from every sample with Trizol reagent. Amplification of the libraries took two PCR steps, and the second step added a second sample barcode plus Illumina TruSeq adapters. Sequencing of the libraries was done on an Illumina NovaSeq, producing 2 x 150 bp paired-end reads. For the original study's pipeline: Reads were demultiplexed and collapsed into UMI-guided consensus sequences with migec v1.2.7. With mixcr v2.1.11, UMI consensuses were aligned to TRA and TRB V and J templates and assembled into clonotypes. Clonotypes were classified as expanded or contracted when called significant by both edgeR and NoisET, with noise models trained on biological replicates. For edgeR calls, the cutoffs were a false discovery rate-adjusted p below 0.01 and a log2 fold-change threshold of 1. As an exploratory analysis of dynamics, max-normalized trajectories of the 1000 most abundant clonotypes were examined by PCA with hierarchical clustering. The CD4 or CD8 phenotype of responding clones was assigned using the separately sequenced CD4+ and CD8+ repertoires. TCRdb itself trimmed the public reads at Q25 with fastp, ran MiXCR and retained productive beta chains. Every CDR3 protein is listed once, alongside the most common genes and DNA of its rows. Clone size and V and J calls follow TCRdb, not the original study. This sample comprises under 15,000 distinct CDR3 sequences, about 16% of them detected only once. Jointly, the top ten make up 50% to 75% of the sample.

Based on the germline V gene, the CDR1 and CDR2 sequences are SQVTM and ANQGSEA. Trimming removed 6 bases from V and 7 bases from J, leaving 16 bases between the germline ends. The CDR3 is 13 amino acids long, termini counted. Solely the CDR3 DNA is kept, with 39 bases framed from the first base. The TCR originated in a man aged 18 to 30 who had mild COVID-19 (a few samples of this study predate the infection). The sample titles of this study are shuffled in the database, so cell type and time point are left out; the donor was told from shared clones. The chain joins TRBV29-1 to TRBJ1-5, and possibly TRBD1, on 6 matching bases. Material: PBMCs or a T cell subset sorted from them (not recorded which). Read as DNA, the sequence is TGCAGCGTCGCCAGGGGAGTGGAGCAGCCCCAGCATTTG. Its protein reads: CSVARGVEQPQHL.